This TCR beta chain originates from a study of CD8+CD57+ T cells in acquired aplastic anemia. In the study overall: An average of approximately 3.4 ug of DNA was obtained from sorted CD4+ and CD8+ cells.

A word on this clonotype: What it recognizes is unknown.

The CDR3 runs 14 residues. CDR1 is MGHDK and CDR2 is SYGVNS in the germline V gene. V shed 10 bases and J 4 bases; nucleotides not matched to a gene: 7. Patients chosen for sequencing had CD8+CD57+ cells that had expanded, as shown by flow cytometry. The study's findings and limits: Controls and patients did not differ significantly in CD8+ Simpson's diversity. Patients shared some 29 CD8+ CDR3 sequences with controls.

TCR beta VDJ and CDR3 profiling used genomic DNA as template. Via MiXCR, TCRdb re-called the reads, giving one row per CDR3 protein. The repertoire holds about 290,000 distinct CDR3 sequences, with about three fifths as singletons. Sequencing was done on a sample of sorted CD4+, CD8+, or CD8+CD57+ T cells (not recorded which) from PBMCs. The chain employs TRBV25-1 and TRBJ2-1, with TRBD2 matching over 10 bases. The TCR comes from a human donor with aplastic anemia. The chain's CDR3 is CATQIAGGYNEQFF. For the CDR3, the DNA is TGTGCCACACAAATAGCGGGGGGATACAATGAGCAGTTCTTC.